Listed below are T cell receptor beta chains from one sample, sequenced in a study of blood T cells in healthy people across ages. MiXCR was run by TCRdb on the 5' RACE reads, yielding one entry per CDR3 protein. The table includes hundreds of thousands of distinct CDR3 sequences, roughly 49% detected once. The sequenced sample was blood. These receptors were collected from a woman aged 55-69 years in good health. CDR3s include the opening cysteine and the closing phenylalanine or tryptophan. A D gene is named only where the DNA matches it firmly. Some rows mark clone size as missing; the rest say once, few, many or name a class of expanded clone.

size	V	J	D	DNA	CDR3
few	TRBV27	TRBJ2-1	TRBD2	TGTGCCAGCAGCTCTCGACTAGCGGGATTGACTGAGCAGTTCTTC	CASSSRLAGLTEQFF
-	TRBV29-1	TRBJ1-1	-	TGCAGCGTCTATGAGGGGATGAACACTGAAGCTTTCTTT	CSVYEGMNTEAFF
-	TRBV5-5	TRBJ2-5	-	TGTGCCAGCAGCCAACCAGAGTCGTTGGAGACCCAGTACTTC	CASSQPESLETQYF
-	TRBV14	TRBJ1-2	TRBD1	TGTGCCAGCAGCGATGGGACAGGGAGCGGCTACACCTTC	CASSDGTGSGYTF
-	TRBV5-1	TRBJ2-5	TRBD2	TGCGCCAGCAGCCAATCGACTAGCGGGGGGGCAGGCCAAGAGACCCAGTACTTC	CASSQSTSGGAGQETQYF
-	TRBV28	TRBJ1-4	-	TGTGCCAGCAGTTTACACTTCAGGGGAGGTGAAAAACTGTTTTTT	CASSLHFRGGEKLFF
-	TRBV25-1	TRBJ2-2	TRBD2	TGTGCCAGCAGCCACGGACTAGCGTCGTACGTGGAGCTGTTTTTT	CASSHGLASYVELFF
-	TRBV7-9	TRBJ2-3	TRBD2	TGTGCCAGCAGCTTGACTAGCGGGGGCTCGGATACGCAGTATTTT	CASSLTSGGSDTQYF
-	TRBV5-1	TRBJ2-7	TRBD1	TGCGCCAGCAGCTCGCTACCCCGGGGACAGTCCTACGAGCAGTACTTC	CASSSLPRGQSYEQYF
-	TRBV3-1	TRBJ2-5	TRBD2	TGTGCCAGCAGCCAAGATACTAGCGGGAGAGGGGAAGAGACCCAGTACTTC	CASSQDTSGRGEETQYF